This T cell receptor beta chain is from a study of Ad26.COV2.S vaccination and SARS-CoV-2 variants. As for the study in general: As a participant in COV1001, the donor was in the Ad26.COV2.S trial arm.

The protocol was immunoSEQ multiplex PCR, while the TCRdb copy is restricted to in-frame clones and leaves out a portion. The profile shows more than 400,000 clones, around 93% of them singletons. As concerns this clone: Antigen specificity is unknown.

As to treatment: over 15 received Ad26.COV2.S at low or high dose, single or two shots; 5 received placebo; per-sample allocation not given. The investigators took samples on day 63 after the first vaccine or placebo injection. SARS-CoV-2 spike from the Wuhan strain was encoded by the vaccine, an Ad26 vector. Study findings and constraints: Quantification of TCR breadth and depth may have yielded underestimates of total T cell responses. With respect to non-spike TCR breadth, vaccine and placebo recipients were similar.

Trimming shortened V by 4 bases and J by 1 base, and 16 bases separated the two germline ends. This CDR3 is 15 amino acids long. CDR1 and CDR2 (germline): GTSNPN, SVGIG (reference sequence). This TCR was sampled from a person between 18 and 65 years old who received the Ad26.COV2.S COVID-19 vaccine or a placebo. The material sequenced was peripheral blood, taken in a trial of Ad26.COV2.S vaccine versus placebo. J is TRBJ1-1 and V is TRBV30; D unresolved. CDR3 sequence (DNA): TGTGCCTGGAAGTGGGATCGGGAGGAGAACACTGAAGCTTTCTTT. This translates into CAWKWDREENTEAFF. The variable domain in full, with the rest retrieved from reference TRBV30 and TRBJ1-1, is SQTIHQWPATLVQPVGSPLSLECTVEGTSNPNLYWYRQAAGRGLQLLFYSVGIGQISSEVPQNLSASRPQDRQFILSSKKLLLSDSGFYLCAWKWDREENTEAFFGQGTRLTVV.